Below are 31 T cell receptor beta chains sequenced from a single sample in a study of immune cell composition in non-small cell lung cancer. Using immunoSEQ multiplex PCR, the repertoire was profiled, and TCRdb retains in-frame clones only, with some absent. The sample gives approximately 3,200 clones, around 80% of which show up once; 36% is in the top ten. The sequencing sample was made of lung tumor tissue. The receptors were sampled from a human donor with non-small cell lung cancer.

The chain uses TRBV18 and TRBJ2-3; D is perhaps TRBD2 (6 bases). This CDR3 contains 16 residues. Germline V gene data show CDR1 as KGHSH and CDR2 as LQKENI. The V gene lost 0 bases and the J gene lost 1 base, with 11 bases spanning the gap. DNA for the CDR3: TGTGCCAGCTCACCACCGTTCGGGGGAGGCACAGATACGCAGTATTTT. Its translation: CASSPPFGGGTDTQYF.

Only a few counts were recorded for this clone. This chain joins TRBV6-1 and TRBJ2-5, with TRBD2 matching over 11 bases. This CDR3 comprises 15 residues. Looked up from germline, CDR1 is MNHNS and CDR2 is SASEGT. The trim removed 1 base at V and 4 bases at J, leaving 2 bases unmatched. The DNA of the CDR3 is TGTGCCAGCAGTGAAGTTAGCGGGGGGGGAGAGACCCAGTACTTC. Its protein is CASSEVSGGGETQYF.

This clone came up a few times. The chain is built from TRBV19 and TRBJ2-3; tentative D call: TRBD2 (6 bases). Germline V lookup: CDR1 LNHDA, CDR2 SQIVND (reference sequence). The V end lost 8 bases, the J end lost 0 bases, and 9 bases lay between the germline ends. The CDR3 runs to 13 residues. The CDR3 DNA sequence: TGTGCCAGTCGGGACTTGAGCACAGATACGCAGTATTTT. Its translation is CASRDLSTDTQYF.

Concerning this clone: A junction boundary mismatches the germline segment, possibly from a read error. The chain has TRBV7-7 and TRBJ2-1; 8 bases fit TRBD2. Germline V gene data show CDR1 as SSHAT and CDR2 as FNYEAQ (reference sequence). The CDR3 extends over 17 amino acids. The chain's CDR3 is CASSGGGTSVPYNEQFF. In nucleotides, the CDR3 is TGTGCTAGCAGCGGGGGTGGTACTAGCGTACCCTACAATGAGCAGTTCTTC.

The CDR3 sequence is CASSPGSGGGSYNEQFF. The CDR3 nucleotides read TGTGCCAGCAGCCCCGGGTCGGGCGGGGGCTCCTACAATGAGCAGTTCTTC. This chain links TRBV2 with TRBJ2-1; 7 bases match TRBD2. The V gene's germline CDR1 is SNHLY and CDR2 FYNNEI. The V segment lost 6 bases and the J segment 0 bases; nucleotides outside the gene matches: 11. The CDR3 runs 17 residues.

V is TRBV6-1 and J is TRBJ1-1, with D possibly matching TRBD1 (5 bases). CDR1 is MNHNS, CDR2 SASEGT, per germline. With 5 bases removed from V and 6 bases from J, the gap between germline ends came to 16 bases. The CDR3 loop spans 14 amino acids. The CDR3 reads CASSLHGGESEAFF. In nucleotides, the CDR3 is TGTGCCAGCAGTCTCCACGGAGGGGAATCTGAAGCTTTCTTT.

The chain employs TRBV6-5 and TRBJ1-6; TRBD1 might be the D (5 bases). V lost 7 bases and J lost 1, with 11 bases in between. Per germline, CDR1 MNHEY and CDR2 SVGAGI. The CDR3 has 15 residues. CDR3 in DNA: TGTGCCAGCACCACGGGGGAATCCTATAATTCACCCCTCCACTTT. Encoded protein: CASTTGESYNSPLHF.

The chain combines TRBV25-1 with TRBJ1-4; D unclear. V was cut by 6 bases and J by 3 bases, with 8 bases left in between. This CDR3 contains 13 residues. In germline, CDR1 is MGHDK, CDR2 SYGVNS. CDR3 coding DNA: TGTGCCAGCAGATACGGTTCTAATGAAAAACTGTTTTTT. This translates into CASRYGSNEKLFF.

The chain uses TRBV6-5 and TRBJ2-2; the D gene is possibly TRBD2 (5 bases). Trimming stripped 2 bases from V and 5 bases from J, with 12 bases between. The CDR3 loop spans 15 amino acids. Per the germline V gene, CDR1 is MNHEY and CDR2 is SVGAGI. The CDR3 DNA reads TGTGCCAGCAGTTACCAGAGCGGTACTACCGGGGAGCTGTTTTTT. Translation gives CASSYQSGTTGELFF.

This clone ranks as medium-sized (0.01 to 0.1%). V gene TRBV4-2 combines with J gene TRBJ2-1; 7 nucleotides align to TRBD1. Trimming removed 4 bases from V and 9 bases from J; junction bases left unmatched: 12. The germline gives CDR1 LGHNA, CDR2 YNFKEQ. The CDR3 runs 15 residues. The CDR3 sequence: CASSRSPGQTFEQFF. The CDR3 region has the DNA TGTGCCAGCAGCCGCTCTCCGGGACAGACTTTTGAGCAGTTCTTC.

V gene TRBV19 combines with J gene TRBJ1-2, with TRBD1 identical over 10 bases. CDR1 and CDR2 from the germline V gene are LNHDA and SQIVND (reference sequence). The V and J ends lost 7 bases and 8 bases, in that order; junction bases with no gene match: 13. The CDR3 loop spans 15 amino acids. As DNA, the CDR3 is TGTGCCAGTATTCCTCCGGGACAGGGGCGTCAGGGCTACACCTTC. It is translated as CASIPPGQGRQGYTF.

V and J are TRBV14 and TRBJ2-7; 8 bases match TRBD1. The CDR3 has 14 amino acids. Looked up from germline, CDR1 is SGHDN and CDR2 is FVKESK. Unmatched junction bases numbered 10, after V lost 3 bases and J lost 9 bases. CDR3 DNA: TGTGCCAGCAGCCACCGGACAGGGCGGAGAGGGCAGTACTTC. The encoded protein is CASSHRTGRRGQYF.

The chain employs TRBV18 and TRBJ2-2; possible D gene TRBD2, 5 bases. This CDR3 has 12 amino acids. Germline CDR1 is KGHSH and CDR2 is LQKENI. The V gene lost 4 bases and the J gene lost 6 bases, with 6 bases spanning the gap. The CDR3 protein is CASSRGSGELFF. CDR3 sequence (DNA): TGTGCCAGCTCACGCGGGTCCGGGGAGCTGTTTTTT.

The rearrangement joins TRBV6-7 to TRBJ1-5; 7 bases map to TRBD1. TRBV6-7 is known as an ORF, though its function is uncertain. The CDR3 totals 14 residues. After removal of 7 bases from V and 3 bases from J, the junction contained 6 bases not matched to a gene. CDR3: CASTLDRDNQPQHF. In DNA, the CDR3 is TGTGCCAGCACCCTCGACAGGGACAATCAGCCCCAGCATTTT.

The J gene is TRBJ2-1, the V gene TRBV7-8, with D hard to call. The CDR3 contains 15 residues. V lost 2 bases to trimming and J lost 0 bases, with 8 bases between them. Germline V gene data show CDR1 as SGHVS and CDR2 as FQNEAQ. The CDR3 protein is CASSLLRSSYNEQFF. DNA for the CDR3: TGTGCCAGCAGCTTACTCAGAAGCTCCTACAATGAGCAGTTCTTC.

The V gene is TRBV19, the J gene TRBJ2-2; D is unresolved. CDR1 LNHDA and CDR2 SQIVND come from the germline V gene (reference sequence). The CDR3 sequence is 13 residues long. V gave up 6 bases and J gave up 0 bases, with 5 bases separating them. The CDR3 DNA is TGTGCCAGTAGCAATCCGAACACCGGGGAGCTGTTTTTT. As protein: CASSNPNTGELFF.

The V gene is TRBV5-1, the J gene TRBJ1-1, with D tentatively TRBD1 (6 bases). Per germline, CDR1 SGHRS and CDR2 YFSETQ. Trimming pared 1 base from V and 12 bases from J, leaving 25 bases between. This CDR3 is 16 amino acids long. CDR3 residues: CASSLRGGETVRGTFF. As DNA, the CDR3 is TGCGCCAGCAGCTTGAGGGGGGGCGAAACTGTTCGGGGGACTTTCTTT.

The V and J genes are TRBV7-8 and TRBJ2-7; possibly TRBD1 for D (6 bases). Germline CDR1 and CDR2: SGHVS and FQNEAQ. CDR3 length: 12 amino acids. V dropped 5 bases and J dropped 5 bases, with 10 bases sitting between them. The DNA of the CDR3 is TGTGCCAGCAGCCCCTACAGGGACGAGCAGTACTTC. This encodes CASSPYRDEQYF.

The rearrangement joins TRBV5-1 to TRBJ2-1; 13 bases match TRBD2. This CDR3 comprises 20 residues. V dropped 0 bases and J dropped 0; count of bases not matched to a gene: 9. Germline V gene sequence: CDR1 SGHRS, CDR2 YFSETQ. The CDR3, as DNA: TGCGCCAGCAGCTTGGCAATGGGACTAGCGGGGAGGGACTCCTACAATGAGCAGTTCTTC. Its protein is CASSLAMGLAGRDSYNEQFF. Based on the CDR3 plus reference TRBV5-1 and TRBJ2-1, the full variable domain is KAGVTQTPRYLIKTRGQQVTLSCSPISGHRSVSWYQQTPGQGLQFLFEYFSETQRNKGNFPGRFSGRQFSNSRSEMNVSTLELGDSALYLCASSLAMGLAGRDSYNEQFFGPGTRLTVL.

The chain is built from TRBV16 and TRBJ2-4; 8 bases agree with TRBD1. CDR1 KGHSY and CDR2 FQNENV come from the germline V gene. V was clipped by 3 bases and J by 4 bases; unmatched bases: 2. The CDR3 spans 14 residues. In DNA form, the CDR3 reads TGTGCCAGCAGCCAGGGACAGGTGAAAAACATTCAGTACTTC. Translating it yields CASSQGQVKNIQYF. The variable domain in full, completed from reference TRBV16 and TRBJ2-4, reads GEEVAQTPKHLVRGEGQKAKLYCAPIKGHSYVFWYQQVLKNEFKFLISFQNENVFDETGMPKERFSAKCLPNSPCSLEIQATKLEDSAVYFCASSQGQVKNIQYFGAGTRLSVL.

The chain employs TRBV5-4 and TRBJ2-7; TRBD2 matches at 7 bases. Germline V gives CDR1 SGHNT, CDR2 YYREEE (reference sequence). V was clipped by 3 bases and J by 1 base; unmatched bases: 10. There are 16 residues in the CDR3. DNA of the CDR3: TGTGCCAGCAGCTCGTCCGGGGCGGGGGAGTCCTACGAGCAGTACTTC. Its translation is CASSSSGAGESYEQYF. Full variable domain (remainder filled in from reference TRBV5-4 and TRBJ2-7): ETGVTQSPTHLIKTRGQQVTLRCSSQSGHNTVSWYQQALGQGPQFIFQYYREEENGRGNFPPRFSGLQFPNYSSELNVNALELDDSALYLCASSSSGAGESYEQYFGPGTRLTVT.

The chain combines TRBV9 with TRBJ1-2; D unclear. V gave up 4 bases and J gave up 2 bases, with 15 bases separating them. From germline, CDR1 is SGDLS and CDR2 YYNGEE. CDR3 size: 15 residues. The CDR3 loop reads CASSPMSAGNYGYTF. The CDR3 nucleotides are TGTGCCAGCAGCCCCATGAGCGCCGGGAACTATGGCTACACCTTC.

This clone was seen a single time. The V gene is TRBV28, the J gene TRBJ2-5; 9 nucleotides align to TRBD2. In germline, CDR1 is MDHEN, CDR2 SYDVKM. The CDR3 contains 15 residues. The J segment lost 4 bases and the V segment lost 3 bases, leaving 6 bases of the junction unmatched. The CDR3 sequence: CASSFIAGGLETQYF. The DNA of the CDR3 is TGTGCCAGCAGTTTTATTGCGGGGGGGTTAGAGACCCAGTACTTC.

Only one count was recorded for this clone. The V and J genes are TRBV18 and TRBJ1-5; a weak D match, TRBD1 (6 bases). Germline assignment: CDR1 KGHSH and CDR2 LQKENI. The CDR3 length is 13 residues. Trimming pared 6 bases from V and 7 bases from J, leaving 13 bases between. CDR3 coding DNA: TGTGCCAGCTCCCCTAAACAGGGACAGCCCCAGCATTTT. Translation: CASSPKQGQPQHF. Drawing the rest from reference TRBV18 and TRBJ1-5, the complete variable domain is NAGVMQNPRHLVRRRGQEARLRCSPMKGHSHVYWYRQLPEEGLKFMVYLQKENIIDESGMPKERFSAEFPKEGPSILRIQQVVRGDSAAYFCASSPKQGQPQHFGDGTRLSIL.

This sequence joins TRBV4-2 and TRBJ2-4; 7 positions agree with TRBD2. The J segment lost 4 bases and the V segment lost 4 bases, leaving 1 base of the junction unmatched. The germline V gene has CDR1 LGHNA and CDR2 YNFKEQ. The CDR3 extends over 13 amino acids. In DNA form, the CDR3 reads TGTGCCAGCAGCCCCGGGGGGAAAAACATTCAGTACTTC. Its protein is CASSPGGKNIQYF.

This clone was counted a single time. This chain connects TRBV7-3 to TRBJ2-5; D might be TRBD2 (5 bases). Trimming stripped 2 bases from V and 2 bases from J, with 9 bases between. CDR1 and CDR2 (germline): SGHTA, FQGTGA. The CDR3 loop spans 14 amino acids. The CDR3 nucleotides read TGTGCCAGCAGCTTAGCTGGACTGCAAGAGACCCAGTACTTC. Translating gives CASSLAGLQETQYF.

This clone turned up a few times. The chain is built from TRBV6-1 and TRBJ2-7, with D perhaps TRBD1 (6 bases). This CDR3 is 14 amino acids long. Germline V gene sequence: CDR1 MNHNS, CDR2 SASEGT. The V end was cut by 6 bases, the J end by 0 bases, with 12 bases between. CDR3 residues: CASRDRLYSYEQYF. CDR3 coding DNA: TGTGCCAGCAGGGACAGACTATACTCCTACGAGCAGTACTTC.

The rearrangement joins TRBV29-1 to TRBJ1-2, with 10 bases that match TRBD1. The germline gives CDR1 SQVTM, CDR2 ANQGSEA. The CDR3 length is 13 residues. V was pared by 6 bases and J by 4 bases, with 5 bases of the junction left unmatched. The CDR3 spells CSVRQGASYGYTF. The CDR3 coding sequence is TGCAGCGTGAGACAGGGGGCGAGCTATGGCTACACCTTC.

The chain joins TRBV30 to TRBJ1-5, with unresolved D. Germline lookup yields CDR1 GTSNPN and CDR2 SVGIG (reference sequence). CDR3 length equals 12 residues. The V and J ends lost 2 bases and 5 bases respectively, with 7 bases between them. The CDR3, as DNA: TGTGCCTGGAGTTCCTCTTATCAGCCCCAGCATTTT. It specifies CAWSSSYQPQHF.

V and J are TRBV29-1 and TRBJ2-1; 15 nucleotides align to TRBD2. V was pared by 7 bases and J by 9 bases, with 4 bases of the junction left unmatched. The CDR3 covers 13 residues. Germline V gene lookup returns CDR1 SQVTM and CDR2 ANQGSEA. The DNA of the CDR3 is TGCAGCGCACCGGGACTAGCGGGGGGTGAGCAGTTCTTC. Translated, it gives CSAPGLAGGEQFF.

The V and J genes are TRBV5-4 and TRBJ1-1; D unresolved. Trimming took off 0 bases at V and 0 bases at J, with 12 bases between the two ends. CDR1 is SGHNT and CDR2 is YYREEE in the germline V gene (reference sequence). The CDR3 is made up of 16 amino acids. CDR3 nucleotide sequence: TGTGCCAGCAGCTTGGGCGCGGGCCGCCTGAACACTGAAGCTTTCTTT. Protein: CASSLGAGRLNTEAFF.